One T cell receptor beta chain is described in this entry. The target antigen is unknown. This record belongs to a study of cytomegalovirus exposure and HLA in healthy donors. The study's findings and limits: In vitro work confirmed that a few CMV-associated chains recognize CMV antigens. Researchers catalogued approximately 170 TCR beta chains as cytomegalovirus-associated. The likely origin of a cluster of highly shared sequence variants was a sequencing artifact. A later analysis appeared to link common viral pathogens to several of the most significant clusters.

V was cut by 1 base and J by 3 bases, with 9 bases left in between. Looked up from germline, CDR1 is SEHNR and CDR2 is FQNEAQ (reference sequence). CDR3 length equals 14 residues. The PCR had 60 Vbeta and 13 Jbeta primers. The data were produced by immunoSEQ multiplex PCR, yet TCRdb's version contains in-frame clones alone and is incomplete. The sample holds about 100,000 clones, 78% seen once. Material: PBMCs. The chain employs TRBV7-9 and TRBJ1-2, with a tentative D call TRBD1 (5 bases). The receptor comes from an older woman in good health and CMV-seronegative. Here the CDR3 DNA reads TGTGCCAGCAGCTTAGGGGGCCCGGACTATGGCTACACCTTC. This gives the protein CASSLGGPDYGYTF.